The 20 T cell receptor beta chains below all came from one sample that was sequenced in a study of T cells in Graves' hyperthyroidism and ophthalmopathy. Using RNA transcripts as the source, TCR beta CDR3 regions were amplified. When the TCR CDR3 underwent first-round RT-PCR, the HTBI primer set was used. TCRdb re-called the multiplex PCR reads with MiXCR, one entry per CDR3 protein. The table has about 610,000 distinct CDR3 sequences, roughly 14% seen once. The sequencing input was blood. The receptors stem from a woman aged 35 to 49 with Graves' ophthalmopathy.

The chain carries TRBV6-2 or TRBV6-3 and TRBJ2-7; the D is unclear. This CDR3 has 16 amino acids. Trimming took 0 bases from V and 2 from J, leaving 14 bases between them. Germline-derived CDR1 and CDR2 are MNHEY and SVGEGT. The CDR3 sequence is CASSYSIAEVAYEQYF. The CDR3 nucleotides are TGTGCCAGCAGTTACTCGATCGCGGAAGTAGCCTACGAGCAGTACTTC.

This clonotype was seen at least ten times. The chain couples TRBV5-1 to TRBJ2-2; TRBD1 aligns across 8 bases. Trimming removed 7 bases from V and 8 bases from J; junction bases left unmatched: 16. Germline V gives CDR1 SGHRS, CDR2 YFSETQ. This CDR3 has 16 amino acids. CDR3 bases: TGCGCCAGCGGACAGGGATTGAATGTTCGAGTGGGGGAGCTGTTTTTT. This gives the protein CASGQGLNVRVGELFF.

This clonotype was found many times. This chain joins TRBV9 and TRBJ1-1; the D gene is possibly TRBD1 (6 bases). Germline loops: CDR1 SGDLS, CDR2 YYNGEE. The V end lost 3 bases, the J end lost 11 bases, and 23 bases lay between the germline ends. CDR3 length equals 15 residues. The CDR3 is CASSASQGREHRAFF. CDR3 DNA: TGTGCCAGCAGCGCTTCCCAGGGGAGAGAACATCGGGCTTTCTTT.

The V and J genes are TRBV3-1 and TRBJ1-5; D is uncertain. V was trimmed by 4 bases and J by 7 bases, leaving 14 bases between them. This CDR3 spans 14 amino acids. Germline CDR1 and CDR2: LGHDT and YNNKEL (reference sequence). The CDR3 DNA reads TGTGCCAGCAGCCCCTTTGGACGGAACCAGCCCCAGCATTTT. It yields the protein CASSPFGRNQPQHF.

This clonotype was recorded at least ten times. The chain recombines TRBV7-3 with TRBJ2-1, with TRBD2 identical over 10 bases. The CDR3 is 16 amino acids. V shed 2 bases and J 4 bases; nucleotides not matched to a gene: 5. Germline V CDR1 and CDR2: SGHTA, FQGTGA. CDR3 sequence (DNA): TGTGCCAGCAGCTTAGGATCTAGCGGGAGTTACAATGAGCAGTTCTTC. Encoded protein: CASSLGSSGSYNEQFF.

This clonotype appeared many times. The V and J genes are TRBV7-9 and TRBJ2-5, with a weak D call TRBD2 (6 bases). CDR1 SEHNR and CDR2 FQNEAQ come from the germline V gene (reference sequence). This CDR3 comprises 15 residues. V dropped 5 bases and J dropped 4 bases, with 17 bases sitting between them. The CDR3 DNA is TGTGCCAGCAGCCCCGGACCCTCAGCGGGAGAGACCCAGTACTTC. Translation gives CASSPGPSAGETQYF.

This clonotype came up many times. The chain is built from TRBV6-5 and TRBJ1-5; D is unclear. The germline V gene has CDR1 MNHEY and CDR2 SVGAGI. V lost 0 bases, J lost 5 bases, and 11 bases lay in between. The CDR3 loop spans 15 amino acids. This CDR3 reads CASSYSLKRYQPQHF. CDR3 sequence (DNA): TGTGCCAGCAGTTACTCGTTGAAAAGGTATCAGCCCCAGCATTTT.

Many counts were recorded for this clonotype. V usage is TRBV30 and J usage is TRBJ2-2; D not resolved. CDR3 length equals 14 residues. Between the trimmed V and J ends, which lost 5 bases and 3 bases, there was a span of 13 bases. CDR1 GTSNPN and CDR2 SVGIG come from the germline V gene (reference sequence). The CDR3 DNA sequence: TGTGCCTGGGCGGTTGGGCAAGACACCGGGGAGCTGTTTTTT. Protein product: CAWAVGQDTGELFF.

There are many counts of this clonotype. The CDR3 is CASSFTSDYGETQYF. CDR3 nucleotide sequence: TGTGCCAGCAGTTTTACCTCCGACTACGGAGAGACCCAGTACTTC. This sequence joins TRBV12-3 or TRBV12-4 and TRBJ2-5; the D gene is possibly TRBD2 (5 bases). Deletions cut 3 bases from V and 4 bases from J, with 15 bases between. The CDR3 totals 15 residues.

This clonotype was picked up many times. The V call is TRBV7-8, the J call TRBJ2-2; D possibly uses TRBD1 or TRBD2 (5 bases each). V was trimmed by 8 bases and J by 5 bases, leaving 18 bases between them. The CDR3 consists of 15 residues. CDR1 is SGHVS and CDR2 is FQNEAQ in the germline V gene. The CDR3 here is CASRSQGERTGELFF. The CDR3 DNA reads as TGTGCCAGCCGGTCGCAGGGAGAGAGGACCGGGGAGCTGTTTTTT.

The chain carries TRBV28 and TRBJ1-5, with D uncertain. The CDR3 sequence is 15 residues long. Germline CDR1 and CDR2: MDHEN and SYDVKM. V was clipped by 6 bases and J by 6 bases, with 18 bases between them. CDR3 region: CASSPRVAGSQPQHF. In DNA form, the CDR3 reads TGTGCCAGCAGCCCACGCGTCGCGGGTAGTCAGCCCCAGCATTTT.

Only a few counts were recorded for this clonotype. The genes are TRBV12-3 or TRBV12-4 and TRBJ1-3, with D possibly matching TRBD1 (6 bases). This CDR3 is built from 14 residues. V was trimmed by 6 bases and J by 4 bases, leaving 13 bases between them. The CDR3 sequence: CASRPTGFGNTIYF. Written as DNA, the CDR3 is TGTGCCAGCAGGCCTACAGGGTTCGGAAACACCATATATTTT.

This clonotype was observed many times. This chain joins TRBV13 and TRBJ1-5; possibly TRBD1 for D (5 bases). The CDR3 contains 20 residues. V dropped 5 bases and J dropped 3 bases, with 29 bases sitting between them. Germline CDR1 is PRHDT and CDR2 is FYEKMQ (reference sequence). CDR3 bases: TGTGCCAGCAGCCCCCCTTTTGCTTTTCGAAAGGGGATAATCAATCAGCCCCAGCATTTT. Protein: CASSPPFAFRKGIINQPQHF.

This clonotype was counted at least ten times. This chain connects TRBV27 to TRBJ2-2; 9 bases match TRBD1. In germline, CDR1 is MNHEY, CDR2 SMNVEV (reference sequence). V trimming: 3 bases; J trimming: 6 bases; junction bases outside the gene matches: 8. CDR3 length: 16 amino acids. The CDR3 DNA reads TGTGCCAGCAGTTTGCTCACGGGACAGGGCGCCGGGGAGCTGTTTTTT. It encodes CASSLLTGQGAGELFF.

This chain uses TRBV7-9 with TRBJ1-5; D gene uncertain. The ends were cut back, 5 bases at V and 7 bases at J, with 9 bases in the middle. The germline V gene has CDR1 SEHNR and CDR2 FQNEAQ (reference sequence). CDR3 size: 12 residues. Here the CDR3 reads CASSHMGQPQHF. Here the CDR3 DNA reads TGTGCCAGCAGCCATATGGGGCAGCCCCAGCATTTT.

The chain links TRBV4-2 to TRBJ1-2; no firm D call. The germline V gene encodes CDR1 LGHNA and CDR2 YNFKEQ. The CDR3 has 15 residues. V lost 2 bases to trimming and J lost 2 bases, with 12 bases between them. The CDR3 DNA reads TGTGCCAGCAGCCAATCCTCAGACAAGAACTATGGCTACACCTTC. Translation gives CASSQSSDKNYGYTF.

In this sample, this clonotype turned up many times. The J gene is TRBJ2-7, the V gene TRBV30; TRBD1 agrees at 7 bases. The CDR3 is made up of 13 amino acids. Germline CDR1 is GTSNPN and CDR2 is SVGIG (reference sequence). V lost 3 bases to trimming and J lost 2 bases; unmatched junction nucleotides: 4. The CDR3 loop is CAWSRDRPYEQYF. In DNA, the CDR3 is TGTGCCTGGAGCCGGGACAGACCCTACGAGCAGTACTTC.

The chain combines TRBV5-1 with TRBJ1-1, with D perhaps matching TRBD1 (6 bases). CDR1 is SGHRS, CDR2 YFSETQ, per germline. V was clipped by 4 bases and J by 0 bases, with 22 bases between them. The CDR3 is 18 amino acids. The CDR3 here is CASSITLAGAGMNTEAFF. CDR3 nucleotide sequence: TGCGCCAGCAGCATCACCCTAGCAGGGGCGGGAATGAACACTGAAGCTTTCTTT.

This clonotype was seen many times. V usage is TRBV3-1 and J usage is TRBJ2-5; the D gene could be TRBD1 or TRBD2 (7 bases each). The germline V gene encodes CDR1 LGHDT and CDR2 YNNKEL (reference sequence). V gave up 6 bases and J gave up 2 bases, with 16 bases separating them. This CDR3 is built from 15 residues. CDR3 coding DNA: TGTGCCAGCAGGCCTGCAGGGGGGGGACAAGAGACCCAGTACTTC. This sequence encodes CASRPAGGGQETQYF.

This clonotype occurred many times. The chain joins TRBV13 to TRBJ2-7; D is uncertain. The CDR3 covers 12 residues. The germline V and J ends were trimmed by 5 bases and 5 bases, with 10 bases remaining between them. Germline V gene lookup returns CDR1 PRHDT and CDR2 FYEKMQ (reference sequence). The CDR3 sequence is CASSPPKDEQYF. The CDR3 nucleotides are TGTGCCAGCAGCCCCCCCAAGGACGAGCAGTACTTC. The full variable domain, rest sourced from reference TRBV13 and TRBJ2-7, is AAGVIQSPRHLIKEKRETATLKCYPIPRHDTVYWYQQGPGQDPQFLISFYEKMQSDKGSIPDRFSAQQFSDYHSELNMSSLELGDSALYFCASSPPKDEQYFGPGTRLTVT.